Below, 11 T cell receptor beta chains from the same sample are listed, as sequenced in a study of neoadjuvant anti-PD-1 for oral cavity cancer. Time point reported: after neoadjuvant nivolumab, at surgical resection. Method: immunoSEQ multiplex PCR; TCRdb's copy keeps in-frame clones and lacks some. The table includes under 8,000 clones, around 74% detected once. The sequenced sample was PBMCs, obtained after nivolumab (anti-PD-1) treatment. The receptors derive from a person between 40 and 85 years old with oral cavity squamous cell carcinoma.

This clone has more than one count but fewer than ten. The chain carries TRBV5-4 and TRBJ1-2; D is ambiguous. V lost 0 bases, J lost 7 bases, and 7 bases lay in between. This CDR3 region has 12 residues. CDR1 is SGHNT, CDR2 YYREEE, per germline (reference sequence). The CDR3 DNA is TGTGCCAGCAGCTTGGAGGCTGGTGGCTACACCTTC. Residues: CASSLEAGGYTF.

V is TRBV7-3 and J is TRBJ2-7; 7 bases agree with TRBD1. The ends lost 1 base at V and 6 bases at J; junction bases unmatched: 18. CDR1 SGHTA and CDR2 FQGTGA come from the germline V gene. The CDR3 spans 18 residues. The DNA of the CDR3 is TGTGCCAGCAGCTTAAGTGGTGTTCCGCCCGGACAGGAGACCGAGCAGTACTTC. Translation gives CASSLSGVPPGQETEQYF.

This chain joins TRBV5-1 and TRBJ2-7; D is perhaps TRBD1 (6 bases). CDR3 length: 12 residues. The germline gives CDR1 SGHRS, CDR2 YFSETQ. Deletions cut 3 bases from V and 3 bases from J, with 7 bases between. The CDR3 is CASSSRGYEQYF. The DNA of the CDR3 is TGCGCCAGCAGCTCCAGGGGCTACGAGCAGTACTTC.

V and J are TRBV7-6 and TRBJ1-3, with 9 bases matching TRBD1. The V gene's germline CDR1 is SGHVS and CDR2 FNYEAQ. The V segment lost 5 bases and the J segment 2 bases; nucleotides outside the gene matches: 4. CDR3 length equals 15 residues. CDR3: CASSRDRETGNTIYF. CDR3 coding DNA: TGTGCCAGCAGCAGGGACAGGGAAACTGGAAACACCATATATTTT.

This clone has more than one count but fewer than ten. The chain combines TRBV7-9 with TRBJ2-7; D is ambiguous. Trimming left V 5 bases short and J 2 bases short, with 10 bases between. The CDR3 totals 13 residues. The germline CDR1 and CDR2 sequences are SEHNR and FQNEAQ (reference sequence). The DNA for the CDR3 is TGTGCCAGCAGCCCGCCACGAGCCTACGAGCAGTACTTC. As protein: CASSPPRAYEQYF.

This clone was observed a few times. V is TRBV18 and J is TRBJ1-4; the D gene is possibly TRBD1 (5 bases). Trimming took 6 bases from V and 4 from J, leaving 9 bases between them. CDR1 and CDR2 from the germline V gene are KGHSH and LQKENI. The CDR3 consists of 13 residues. Here the CDR3 DNA reads TGTGCCAGCTCCCCTGACAGTAATGAAAAACTGTTTTTT. Protein: CASSPDSNEKLFF.

The V and J genes are TRBV18 and TRBJ2-7; 9 bases are shared with TRBD1. Germline V gene sequence: CDR1 KGHSH, CDR2 LQKENI. J lost 1 base, V lost 3 bases, and 4 bases had no gene match. This CDR3 is built from 15 residues. In DNA form, the CDR3 reads TGTGCCAGCTCACCCGGGACAGGGCTATCCTACGAGCAGTACTTC. It is translated as CASSPGTGLSYEQYF.

The CDR3 loop reads CASSVAPETNSPLHF. In DNA form, the CDR3 reads TGTGCCAGCAGCGTAGCCCCGGAGACAAATTCACCCCTCCACTTT. This sequence joins TRBV9 and TRBJ1-6; D uncertain. Germline assignment: CDR1 SGDLS and CDR2 YYNGEE. The CDR3 spans 15 residues. V was trimmed by 0 bases and J by 7 bases, leaving 11 bases between them. Full variable domain (remainder filled in from reference TRBV9 and TRBJ1-6): DSGVTQTPKHLITATGQRVTLRCSPRSGDLSVYWYQQSLDQGLQFLIQYYNGEERAKGNILERFSAQQFPDLHSELNLSSLELGDSALYFCASSVAPETNSPLHFGNGTRLTVT.

This clone was detected only a few times. V gene TRBV10-3 combines with J gene TRBJ2-5; unclear D gene. CDR1 is ENHRY, CDR2 SYGVKD, per germline. V shed 2 bases and J shed 5 bases, with 3 bases lying between them. CDR3 length: 11 residues. The DNA of the CDR3 is TGTGCCATCAGTGAGGAGGAGACCCAGTACTTC. Translation: CAISEEETQYF.

This chain uses TRBV4-2 with TRBJ2-7; D is ambiguous. The V end was cut by 3 bases, the J end by 2 bases, with 11 bases between. The CDR3 consists of 14 residues. Per germline, CDR1 LGHNA and CDR2 YNFKEQ. The CDR3 sequence is CASSHDPGPYEQYF. The CDR3 DNA is TGTGCCAGCAGCCACGATCCCGGCCCCTACGAGCAGTACTTC.

The chain has TRBV27 and TRBJ1-1; perhaps TRBD1 as D (5 bases). CDR3 length equals 14 residues. Germline assignment: CDR1 MNHEY and CDR2 SMNVEV (reference sequence). V gave up 7 bases and J gave up 4 bases, with 16 bases separating them. CDR3 amino acids: CASTPLGVATEAFF. The CDR3 coding sequence is TGTGCCAGCACCCCATTGGGGGTCGCCACTGAAGCTTTCTTT.